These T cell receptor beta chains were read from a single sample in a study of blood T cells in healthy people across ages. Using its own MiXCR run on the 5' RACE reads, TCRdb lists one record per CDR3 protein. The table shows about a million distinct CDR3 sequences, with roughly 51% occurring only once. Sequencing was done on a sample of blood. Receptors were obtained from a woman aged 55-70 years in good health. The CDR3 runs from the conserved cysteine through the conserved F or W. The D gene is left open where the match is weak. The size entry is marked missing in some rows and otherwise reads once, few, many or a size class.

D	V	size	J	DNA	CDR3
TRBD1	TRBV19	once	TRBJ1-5	TGTGCCAGTCCCGGACGACAGGGAATCGTGAATCAGCCCCAGCATTTT	CASPGRQGIVNQPQHF
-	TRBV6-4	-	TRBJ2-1	TGTGCCAGCAGTGACGAGGTCTACAATGAGCAGTTCTTC	CASSDEVYNEQFF
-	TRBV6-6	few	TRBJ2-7	TGTGCCAGCAGTTACCCGGGAAGGGGCGAGCAGTACTTC	CASSYPGRGEQYF
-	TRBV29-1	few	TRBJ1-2	TGCAGCGTTGATCGAAGCGCTGGCTACACCTTC	CSVDRSAGYTF
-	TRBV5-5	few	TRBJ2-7	TGTGCCAGCAGCTTGATGGAGCATGCTCGGTCCGACGAGCAGTACTTC	CASSLMEHARSDEQYF
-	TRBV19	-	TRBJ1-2	TGTGCCAGCCTGGCTGCAAGTTTCTACACCTTC	CASLAASFYTF
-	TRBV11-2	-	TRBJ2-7	TGTGCCAGCAGCCCAGACAGCTCCGTCTACGAGCAGTACTTC	CASSPDSSVYEQYF
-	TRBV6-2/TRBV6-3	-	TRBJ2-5	TGTGCCAGCAGTTTTTTTTTAGCGGTCCGGGAGACCCAGTACTTC	CASSFFLAVRETQYF
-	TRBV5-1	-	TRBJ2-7	TGCGCCAGCAGCTGGGGGACTGAAAGCTCCTACGAGCAGTACTTC	CASSWGTESSYEQYF
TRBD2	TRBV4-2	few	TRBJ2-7	TGTGCCAGCAGCCGTTTGGATGGGAGGGCCCCCTACGAGCAGTACTTC	CASSRLDGRAPYEQYF
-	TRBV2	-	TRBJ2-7	TGTGCCCGCATGGAAACGGGGTTGTACGAGCAGTACTTC	CARMETGLYEQYF
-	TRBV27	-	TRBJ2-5	TGTGCCAGCGGTTTCAGAGCTAGTGAGACCCAGTACTTC	CASGFRASETQYF
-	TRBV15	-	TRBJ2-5	TGTGCCACCAGCAGAGGGAAAACCCAAGAGACCCAGTACTTC	CATSRGKTQETQYF
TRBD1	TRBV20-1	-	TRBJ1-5	TGCAGTGCTAGGTCCCAGGGGGCAATCAATCAGCCCCAGCATTTT	CSARSQGAINQPQHF
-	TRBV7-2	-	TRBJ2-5	TGTGCCAGCAGCTTAATATCCCCGCAAGAGACCCAGTACTTC	CASSLISPQETQYF
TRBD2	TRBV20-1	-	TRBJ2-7	TGCAGTGCTGGGGAACCGGGACTAGCGAGAAGGAGGTCCTACGAGCAGTACTTC	CSAGEPGLARRRSYEQYF
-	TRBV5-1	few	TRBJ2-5	TGCGCCAGCAGCCAGACCGGATCCCCGGTAATCGAGACCCAGTACTTC	CASSQTGSPVIETQYF
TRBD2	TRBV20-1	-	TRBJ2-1	TGCAGTGCTAGAGATCTAGCGGGAGCATTCATACAAACCTACAATGAGCAGTTCTTC	CSARDLAGAFIQTYNEQFF
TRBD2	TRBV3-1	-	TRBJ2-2	TGTGCCAGCAGCCAAGATCTTGGGACTAGCGTCGTGGGGGAGCTGTTTTTT	CASSQDLGTSVVGELFF
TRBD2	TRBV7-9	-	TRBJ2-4	TGTGCCAGCAGCTTAGGGGACGGGGGGTTCGACATTCAGTACTTC	CASSLGDGGFDIQYF
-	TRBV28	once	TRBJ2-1	TGTGCCAGCAGTTTATACTCAGGGGTTGAGTTCAATGAGCAGTTCTTC	CASSLYSGVEFNEQFF
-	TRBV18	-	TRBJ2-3	TGTGCCAGCTCACCCACCGCCCGGGACCTGGATACGCAGTATTTT	CASSPTARDLDTQYF
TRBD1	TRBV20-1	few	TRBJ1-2	TGCAGTGCTAGTCCGGACAGGGCGGATGGCTACACCTTC	CSASPDRADGYTF
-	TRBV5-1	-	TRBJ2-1	TGCGCCAGCAGTCACTACTGGGGGCAGTTCTTC	CASSHYWGQFF
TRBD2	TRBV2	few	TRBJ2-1	TGTGCCAGCAGTGGGGGAGCGGGAGGTATCTATGAGCAGTTCTTC	CASSGGAGGIYEQFF
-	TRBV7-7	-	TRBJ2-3	TGTGCCAGCAGCCCCCTTAGGAACACAGATACGCAGTATTTT	CASSPLRNTDTQYF
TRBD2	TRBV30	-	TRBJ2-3	TGCGCCTGGAGTGGGACTAGCGGGAACACAGATACGCAGTATTTT	CAWSGTSGNTDTQYF